Listed here is a single T cell receptor beta chain. Its specific antigen is unknown. No base-level quality is on record; no much larger clone is a single base apart. Taken from the germline V gene, the CDR1 and CDR2 loops are SGDLS and YYNGEE. Trimming takes 0 bases off V and 7 bases off J; junction bases not matched to a gene: 4. The CDR3 holds 15 amino acids from the cysteine to the phenylalanine. The read is trimmed to its CDR3 DNA, 45 bases read in frame from base 1. This entry comes from a study of cytomegalovirus exposure and HLA in healthy donors (dated by TCRdb to about 2017). For context, the study as a whole: An earlier analysis of approximately 640 of the donors reported about 290 Gb of sequence data and some 120 million unique TCR beta sequences from about 179 million T cells. In a later analysis, previously published TCR beta repertoires from roughly 710 donors were re-analyzed and high-resolution HLA genotyping was added so that TCR occurrence patterns could be studied. All discovery cohort repertoires had been generated using a single sequencing platform. Among some 400 genotyped donors of the cohort, an average of around 220,000 unique TCR beta nucleotide sequences was sequenced per donor, of which roughly 18% were non-productive. Both class I and class II loci were covered by HLA typing, at four-digit resolution. Besides the first cohort of under 700 subjects, a separate validation cohort made up of roughly 130 different subjects was used. The study combined high-throughput TCR immunosequencing, statistical association of individual TCRs with disease status, and machine learning to predict cytomegalovirus infection status. Of the roughly 400 genotyped donors, 65% to 90% fell in the genetic ancestry cluster associated with self-reported Caucasian donors. An earlier analysis of fewer than 750 of the donors used high-throughput TCR beta sequencing to judge whether each TCR beta V gene segment behaved as functional or pseudogenic. Roughly 5 DR-DQ haplotypes were handled as single units for association and clustering, since linkage in the cohort was strong. The study aimed to test whether cataloging public T cell receptors could reveal signatures of past pathogen exposure. The number of donors typed differed by locus, with 629-630 for A, B, C, DRB1 and DQB1, roughly 520 for DQA1, about 610 for DPA1, and 400 to 490 for DPB1. Donor age, sex, ethnicity and CMV serostatus were collected together with the repertoire data. Rather than drawing on any new phenotypic data, the later analysis identified candidate immune exposures from TCR beta sequences and the way those sequences occurred across donors. In a later genetic analysis, genome-wide SNP genotypes for about three fifths of the roughly 670 donors were used, and that subset was treated as a discovery cohort. The study used immunosequencing to profile the T cell repertoires of approximately 640 subjects and linked those repertoires to cytomegalovirus serostatus. Roughly 300 gigabases of sequencing data and around 88 million unique TCR sequences made up an early release that covered around 640 HLA-typed donors.

The cohort consisted of 650 to 850 healthy bone marrow donors. At the time of sampling, all cohort members were nominally healthy, though unrecorded immune exposures were likely present. The donor was CMV seropositive and belonged to the group of 250 to 350 seropositive cohort members. Every donor gave a peripheral blood sample, and the peripheral blood mononuclear cells from that sample were used for TCR beta sequencing. The Qiagen DNeasy Blood Extraction Kit was used to extract genomic DNA from the blood cell samples. What the research found in general, with its limitations: In a later analysis, HLA-associated TCR beta chains showed more clonal expansion and lower generation probabilities than non-associated chains that were equally common. A few of the identified cytomegalovirus-associated TCR beta chains were confirmed in vitro to be specific for cytomegalovirus antigens. In this cohort, only TCR beta chains were sequenced, and detectable features were limited by the absence of alpha or paired-chain data. Because counts were too low, around 18 rarely observed V segments, including chromosome 9 orphons, were left out of the earlier analysis of some 600 of the donors. A further reported finding was that TCR beta sequences accurately predicted the HLA-A and HLA-B alleles for most subjects in the first cohort. Broadly in line with IMGT annotations, most TCR beta V segments showed up in productive rearrangements about 87% or about 30% of the time in an earlier analysis of 450 to 600 of the donors. While some public TCRs were present in many individuals, most TCR sequences turned up only very rarely across donors. In the study, some 160 TCR beta chains were listed as associated with cytomegalovirus. The only immune exposure information available for the cohort was CMV serostatus. In a later analysis, most CMV-associated TCR beta chains were found to appear HLA-restricted, with HLA associations seemingly driven largely by CMV exposure. It was suggested by the authors that the approach could potentially be generalized to other disease states and immunological phenotypes. Linkage disequilibrium might explain the correlated functional status among segregating V segments, but an unknown experimental factor could not be ruled out. A later analysis reported that several top co-occurrence clusters appeared linked to parvovirus B19, influenza, CMV and Epstein-Barr virus. Assigning TCR associations to individual alleles was difficult when HLA alleles, especially DR and DQ, strongly co-occurred. In a later genetic analysis, fewer N-insertions in productive TCRs were reported among donors in an Asian-associated ancestry cluster than the 666-donor mean. Some IMGT-functional V segments, including TRBV6-2 and TRBV6-3, could not be distinguished by the 87-base-pair reads and were therefore excluded. A cluster of highly shared sequence variants was judged likely to be a technical artifact of the sequencing pipeline. Roughly uniform sequencing depth across donors was assumed in presence/absence analyses, although this assumption may not hold. According to a later analysis, TCR association rates differed among HLA loci, with DRB1 alleles showing the most associated TCRs and HLA-C alleles showing the fewest. Because HLA typing was unavailable for some donors at each locus, only the typed subset was used in association tests. At a false discovery rate of 0.05, a later analysis linked some 18,000 TCR beta sequences to specific HLA alleles. V-gene and J-gene trimming of TCR beta chains was associated with a missense DCLRE1C variant in a later genetic analysis, and the association was replicated in an independent cohort. Cytomegalovirus status was reported to be diagnosed by the classifier with high specificity and sensitivity in both the original and validation cohorts.

The protocol used for the library was the immunoSEQ multiplex PCR assay. The multiplex PCR relied on a mix of 60 forward primers for TCR Vbeta segments and 13 reverse primers for TCR Jbeta segments. The CDR3 region of rearranged TCR beta genes was amplified from genomic DNA with a multiplex PCR assay. The amplified TCR beta libraries were sequenced on the Illumina HiSeq System as 87-base-pair reads. Concerning the study's data processing: A later analysis tallied around 82 million unique TCR beta chains across the 700 or so repertoires, and some 12 million of those chains were shared by two or more donors. Raw reads were error-corrected and collapsed into unique sequences with a nearest-neighbor algorithm that merged closely related sequences to remove PCR and sequencing errors. CDR3 sequences were aligned to IMGT reference sequences to assign V, D and J gene segments. For a sequence to be retained, at least a six-nucleotide match to both a V gene segment and a J gene segment was required. A rearrangement counted as productive if the CDR3 had no stop codons and remained in frame with V and J, and every other rearrangement counted as non-productive. Following IMGT convention, CDR3 was defined as the stretch from the second conserved V-encoded cysteine to the conserved J-encoded phenylalanine. In an earlier analysis of more than 550 of the donors, sequences lacking an unambiguous match to a single V gene segment were excluded. An earlier analysis of some 500 of the donors classified V segments as functional when productive rearrangements were above 56.7% and as segregating when the standard deviation between donors was above 5%. A statistical classification framework was developed to diagnose cytomegalovirus status using the catalog of TCR beta chain sequences. A later analysis assigned V and J genes by comparing TCR nucleotide sequences with IMGT/GENE-DB human TR gene sequences. Using the TCRdist pipeline, a later analysis assigned CDR3 sequences along with most-parsimonious VDJ recombination scenarios. In a later analysis, each TCR beta chain was defined by its CDR3 amino acid sequence together with its V-gene family, and reads without a unique V-gene family were excluded. In a later analysis, several hundred highly shared, low-generation-probability nucleotide sequences were removed to address suspected cross-contamination and a sequencing artifact. For each public chain, a later analysis derived a clonal expansion index from normalized ranks of inferred template counts within each repertoire. A later analysis computed generation probabilities with a VDJ recombination model fitted to out-of-frame rearrangements, and checked the results against IGoR. In a later analysis, hypergeometric tests were used to score TCR-TCR, TCR-HLA and TCR-CMV co-occurrence, with a repertoire-size bias correction applied to TCR pairs. In a later analysis, false discovery rates were estimated by permuting HLA or CMV assignments 20 times. In a later analysis, co-occurring TCRs were grouped with DBSCAN, and TCRdist sequence similarity was added when clustering was performed within HLA-allele-positive subsets. Repertoires with fewer than 30,000 or more than 120,000 public chains were left out of co-occurrence clustering, as were about five repertoires with anomalous nucleotide sharing. The immuneACCESS repertoire file appears here via TCRdb, limited to in-frame rearrangements. These files lack a portion of the clones; in checked studies, under half of the deficit traces to unresolved V genes, and the cause of the others is not known. V, J and clone size are those of that table, while D and trimming were read from the DNA. This sample lists under 200,000 clones; about 80% were detected once. Less than 1.6% of the sample is taken by the ten largest.

The V gene is TRBV9 and the J gene is TRBJ1-4; TRBD1 matches 9 bases in the middle. The sequence came from a girl between 5 and 17 years old in good health and CMV-seropositive. Source material: PBMCs. The CDR3: CASSVVGQGGEKLFF. The nucleotide sequence reads TGTGCCAGCAGCGTAGTGGGACAGGGAGGTGAAAAACTGTTTTTT.